These 18 T cell receptor beta chains originate from one sample sequenced in a study of identical twins. TCRdb processed the 5' RACE reads anew with MiXCR; each CDR3 protein has one entry. The sample has some 710,000 distinct CDR3 sequences, over 5% seen once; the top ten hold 1.5% to 2%. Sequencing was performed on naive T cells sorted from blood. These receptors came from a man aged 18 to 29 in good health.

There are many counts of this clonotype. This chain links TRBV12-3 or TRBV12-4 with TRBJ2-1; 7 bases are a match to TRBD2. The CDR3 runs to 17 residues. Trimming removed 5 bases from V and 0 bases from J; junction bases left unmatched: 10. The CDR3 DNA reads TGTGCCAGCAGTCTGGGGCCTAGCGGCAGCTCCTACAATGAGCAGTTCTTC. Protein: CASSLGPSGSSYNEQFF.

The rearrangement uses TRBV2 and TRBJ2-1; the D is unclear. Germline-derived CDR1 and CDR2 are SNHLY and FYNNEI. V was shortened by 11 bases and J by 10 bases, with 12 bases between the two germline ends. This CDR3 has 10 amino acids. The CDR3 is CAGGRTEQFF. The CDR3 nucleotides read TGTGCCGGCGGCCGGACCGAGCAGTTCTTC.

The table lists this clonotype with a few counts. The chain links TRBV24-1 to TRBJ2-5; TRBD2 aligns across 9 bases. In germline, CDR1 is KGHDR, CDR2 SFDVKD. V shed 4 bases, J shed 5 bases, and the junction held 19 bases outside the gene matches. This CDR3 spans 19 amino acids. CDR3 nucleotides: TGTGCCACCAGTGAACCTCTCCCTATAGCGGGAGACGCCCGGGAGACCCAGTACTTC. Its protein product is CATSEPLPIAGDARETQYF.

This clonotype was detected many times. This sequence joins TRBV5-1 and TRBJ2-1, with 7 positions matching TRBD2. CDR3 size: 15 residues. The junction had 8 bases not matched to a gene; V was cut back by 0 bases and J by 8 bases. The germline gives CDR1 SGHRS, CDR2 YFSETQ. CDR3 DNA sequence: TGCGCCAGCAGCTTGGAAGGCGGGAGCGCCGATGAGCAGTTCTTC. Protein: CASSLEGGSADEQFF.

This clonotype occurred many times. The chain links TRBV6-5 to TRBJ2-2; D perhaps matches TRBD2 (6 bases). V dropped 4 bases and J dropped 2 bases, with 11 bases sitting between them. The CDR3 loop spans 15 amino acids. Germline V gives CDR1 MNHEY, CDR2 SVGAGI. CDR3 residues: CASSSTGLNTGELFF. The CDR3 region has the DNA TGTGCCAGCAGTTCCACGGGACTTAACACCGGGGAGCTGTTTTTT.

This clonotype was observed a handful of times. V and J are TRBV21-1 and TRBJ2-5; whether TRBD2, the table's D call, matches the DNA was not checked. TRBV21-1 represents a pseudogene. The length of the CDR3 is 18 residues. CDR3 sequence: CASSKKSRTSGMMETQYF. Written as DNA, the CDR3 is TGTGCCAGCAGCAAAAAGTCTCGGACTAGCGGGATGATGGAGACCCAGTACTTC.

This clonotype was seen more than once but under ten times. CDR3 DNA: TGTGCCACCCAGGATCCAGGGCGGGAGTCGTATTTT. Translating gives CATQDPGRESYF. The V and J genes are TRBV2 and TRBJ2-3; 7 nucleotides match TRBD2. V lost 10 bases and J lost 14; bases outside the gene matches: 15. The CDR3 runs 12 residues. The germline V gene has CDR1 SNHLY and CDR2 FYNNEI.

The gene calls are TRBV5-5 and TRBJ2-7, with TRBD2 identical over 11 bases. V dropped 2 bases and J dropped 4; count of bases not matched to a gene: 8. CDR3 length equals 16 residues. Germline CDR1 SGHKS, CDR2 YYEKEE (reference sequence). In DNA form, the CDR3 reads TGTGCCAGCAGCTTCACCGGGACTAGCGGAACTTACGAGCAGTACGTC. This sequence encodes CASSFTGTSGTYEQYV.

This clonotype was found a few times. This chain connects TRBV3-1 to TRBJ1-3; 10 nucleotides align to TRBD1. The germline gives CDR1 LGHDT, CDR2 YNNKEL (reference sequence). This CDR3 has 17 amino acids. The trim removed 3 bases at V and 4 bases at J, leaving 9 bases unmatched. The CDR3: CASSHGDRGHIGNTIYF. Written as DNA, the CDR3 is TGTGCCAGCAGCCATGGAGACAGGGGGCACATCGGAAACACCATATATTTT. The whole variable domain, filled in from reference TRBV3-1 and TRBJ1-3, reads DTAVSQTPKYLVTQMGNDKSIKCEQNLGHDTMYWYKQDSKKFLKIMFSYNNKELIINETVPNRFSPKSPDKAHLNLHINSLELGDSAVYFCASSHGDRGHIGNTIYFGEGSWLTVV.

This clonotype appeared many times. This rearrangement joins TRBV12-3 or TRBV12-4 to TRBJ2-4, with unresolved D. V lost 5 bases, J lost 16 bases, and 12 bases lay in between. The CDR3 runs to 10 residues. The CDR3 nucleotides read TGTGCCAGCAGTGGACCTGGAGTATACTTC. Amino acids: CASSGPGVYF.

This clonotype was recorded at least ten times. V and J are TRBV20-1 and TRBJ2-4, with 14 bases fitting TRBD2. This CDR3 is 18 amino acids long. V lost 5 bases and J lost 0; bases outside the gene matches: 9. Looked up from germline, CDR1 is DFQATT and CDR2 is SNEGSKA (reference sequence). The CDR3 reads CSAPGLAGVGAAKNIQYF. CDR3 nucleotides: TGCAGTGCTCCGGGACTAGCGGGAGTTGGGGCAGCCAAAAACATTCAGTACTTC.

The table lists this clonotype with many counts. The genes are TRBV12-3 or TRBV12-4 and TRBJ2-7, with 7 bases lining up with TRBD1. J lost 4 bases, V lost 6 bases, and 6 bases had no gene match. The length of the CDR3 is 13 residues. Written as DNA, the CDR3 is TGTGCCAGCAGCCGACAGGGCCCGTACGAGCAGTACTTC. It translates to CASSRQGPYEQYF.

Ten or more counts support this clonotype. This sequence joins TRBV29-1 and TRBJ2-7; perhaps TRBD1 as D (6 bases). Deletions cut 1 base from V and 0 bases from J, with 16 bases between. The CDR3 length is 16 residues. Germline V gives CDR1 SQVTM, CDR2 ANQGSEA. CDR3 nucleotides: TGCAGCGTTGAAGGGGGGCTGGACGGGTTCTCCTACGAGCAGTACTTC. It translates to CSVEGGLDGFSYEQYF.

This clonotype was found a few times. The chain has TRBV10-3 and TRBJ2-2; D is undetermined. Germline V CDR1 and CDR2: ENHRY, SYGVKD. Trimming took off 6 bases at V and 5 bases at J, with 13 bases between the two ends. This CDR3 is 14 amino acids long. CDR3 nucleotide sequence: TGTGCCATCAGCGAAGGTTTGGGTACCGGGGAGCTGTTTTTT. It is translated as CAISEGLGTGELFF.

This clonotype was recorded a few times. The chain employs TRBV12-3 or TRBV12-4 and TRBJ2-4, with D perhaps TRBD1 (6 bases). The CDR3 is made up of 12 amino acids. V was pared by 6 bases and J by 6 bases, with 9 bases between. CDR3 region: CASREDRNIQYF. The DNA for the CDR3 is TGTGCCAGCAGAGAGGACAGAAACATTCAGTACTTC.

This clonotype was counted ten times or more. The chain employs TRBV4-2 and TRBJ1-6; D gene uncertain. The V end lost 3 bases, the J end lost 1 base, and 7 bases lay between the germline ends. The CDR3 is 15 amino acids. Germline loops: CDR1 LGHNA, CDR2 YNFKEQ. This CDR3 reads CASSQEGSYNSPLHF. DNA for the CDR3: TGTGCCAGCAGCCAGGAGGGATCCTATAATTCACCCCTCCACTTT.

The V gene is TRBV29-1, the J gene TRBJ2-1, with D tentatively TRBD1 or TRBD2 (6 bases each). Trimming pared 1 base from V and 5 bases from J, leaving 18 bases between. Germline CDR1 is SQVTM and CDR2 is ANQGSEA. The CDR3 covers 16 residues. The CDR3, as DNA: TGCAGCGTTGAAGGCGGGGCAGGGGCCTCGGACAATGAGCAGTTCTTC. Translating it yields CSVEGGAGASDNEQFF.

This clonotype was observed at least ten times. The chain recombines TRBV29-1 with TRBJ1-1, with D unresolved. Looked up from germline, CDR1 is SQVTM and CDR2 is ANQGSEA. The V and J ends lost 6 bases and 3 bases respectively, with 14 bases between them. The CDR3 covers 13 residues. This CDR3 reads CSVARTDYTEAFF. As DNA, the CDR3 is TGCAGCGTAGCTCGGACGGACTACACTGAAGCTTTCTTT.